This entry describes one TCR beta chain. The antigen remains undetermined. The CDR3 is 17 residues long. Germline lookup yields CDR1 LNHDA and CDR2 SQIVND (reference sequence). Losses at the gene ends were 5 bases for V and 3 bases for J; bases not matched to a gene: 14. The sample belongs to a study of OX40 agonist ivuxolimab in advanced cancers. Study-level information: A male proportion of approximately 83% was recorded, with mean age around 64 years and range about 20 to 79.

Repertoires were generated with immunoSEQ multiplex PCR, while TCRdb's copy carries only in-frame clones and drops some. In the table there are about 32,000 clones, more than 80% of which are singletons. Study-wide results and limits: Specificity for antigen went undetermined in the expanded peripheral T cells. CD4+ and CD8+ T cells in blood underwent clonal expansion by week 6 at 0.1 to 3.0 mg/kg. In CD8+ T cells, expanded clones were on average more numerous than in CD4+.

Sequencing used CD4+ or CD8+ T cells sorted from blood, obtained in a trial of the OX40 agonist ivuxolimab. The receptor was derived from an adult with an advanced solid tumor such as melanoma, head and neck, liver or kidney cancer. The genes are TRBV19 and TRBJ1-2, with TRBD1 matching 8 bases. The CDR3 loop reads CASSFRLPQGADYGYTF. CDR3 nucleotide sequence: TGTGCCAGTAGTTTCCGATTACCCCAGGGGGCGGACTATGGCTACACCTTC.